Listed below are T cell receptor beta chains from one sample, sequenced in a study of cytomegalovirus exposure and HLA in healthy donors. The assay was immunoSEQ multiplex PCR, and TCRdb's table has in-frame clones only and misses some. The sample yields 150,000 or so clones, over 65% seen once. Sequencing input: PBMCs. These receptors were collected from a man aged 40-49 years in good health and CMV-seropositive. Both conserved end residues are part of each CDR3. The order of the fields is D gene, J gene, V gene, clone size, CDR3 protein, CDR3 DNA. A D gene is named only where the DNA matches it firmly. A row's size may be missing; if present it is once, few, many or a size class.

d_call: -; j_call: TRBJ1-6; v_call: TRBV27; clone_size: -; cdr3_aa: CASSRQAWGSPLHF; cdr3_nt: TGTGCCAGCAGCCGACAGGCTTGGGGTTCACCCCTCCACTTT
d_call: TRBD2; j_call: TRBJ2-3; v_call: TRBV5-5; clone_size: -; cdr3_aa: CASTMSGSYAADTQYF; cdr3_nt: TGTGCCAGCACCATGAGCGGGAGCTATGCAGCAGATACGCAGTATTTT
d_call: -; j_call: TRBJ2-7; v_call: TRBV27; clone_size: -; cdr3_aa: CASSPLGSYEQYF; cdr3_nt: TGTGCCAGCAGTCCCCTAGGTAGCTACGAGCAGTACTTC
d_call: TRBD2; j_call: TRBJ2-7; v_call: TRBV7-9; clone_size: -; cdr3_aa: CASSLTSGKKGVEQYF; cdr3_nt: TGTGCCAGCAGCTTAACTAGCGGGAAAAAGGGCGTCGAGCAGTACTTC
d_call: TRBD1; j_call: TRBJ2-7; v_call: TRBV5-1; clone_size: few; cdr3_aa: CASSSVRQGNEQYF; cdr3_nt: TGCGCCAGCAGCTCGGTCAGACAGGGAAACGAGCAGTACTTC
d_call: -; j_call: TRBJ2-5; v_call: TRBV5-4; clone_size: -; cdr3_aa: CATTPGGGKYGQYF; cdr3_nt: TGTGCCACCACACCTGGGGGCGGCAAATACGGGCAGTACTTC
d_call: -; j_call: TRBJ1-6; v_call: TRBV10-1; clone_size: -; cdr3_aa: CASRLKTVSFCNSPLHF; cdr3_nt: TGCGCCAGCAGATTAAAGACAGTATCGTTTTGTAATTCACCCCTCCACTTT
d_call: -; j_call: TRBJ2-5; v_call: TRBV7-8; clone_size: -; cdr3_aa: CASSLVRGWETQYF; cdr3_nt: TGTGCCAGCAGCCTCGTTAGGGGATGGGAGACCCAGTACTTC
d_call: -; j_call: TRBJ2-2; v_call: TRBV4-2; clone_size: -; cdr3_aa: CASSQDPGVGELFF; cdr3_nt: TGTGCCAGCAGCCAAGATCCCGGAGTCGGGGAGCTGTTTTTT
d_call: -; j_call: TRBJ2-1; v_call: TRBV6-8; clone_size: -; cdr3_aa: CASMRIIWNEQFF; cdr3_nt: TGTGCCAGCATGCGGATAATTTGGAATGAGCAGTTCTTC
d_call: TRBD2; j_call: TRBJ2-3; v_call: TRBV6-4; clone_size: -; cdr3_aa: CASGGLAGATDTQYF; cdr3_nt: TGTGCCAGCGGAGGTCTAGCGGGAGCTACAGATACGCAGTATTTT
d_call: TRBD1; j_call: TRBJ2-2; v_call: TRBV10-3; clone_size: -; cdr3_aa: CAISESGTVSTGELFF; cdr3_nt: TGTGCCATCAGTGAATCGGGGACAGTCAGTACCGGGGAGCTGTTTTTT
d_call: -; j_call: TRBJ1-3; v_call: TRBV11-2; clone_size: -; cdr3_aa: CASSFDSYSGNTIYF; cdr3_nt: TGTGCCAGCAGCTTCGACAGCTACTCTGGAAACACCATATATTTT
d_call: -; j_call: TRBJ2-7; v_call: TRBV11-3; clone_size: -; cdr3_aa: CASSSGDGGEQYF; cdr3_nt: TGTGCCAGCAGCTCAGGGGACGGGGGGGAGCAGTACTTC
d_call: TRBD1; j_call: TRBJ1-1; v_call: TRBV7-9; clone_size: few; cdr3_aa: CASSLGQSNTEAFF; cdr3_nt: TGTGCCAGCAGCCTGGGACAGTCGAACACTGAAGCTTTCTTT
d_call: TRBD2; j_call: TRBJ2-1; v_call: TRBV15; clone_size: -; cdr3_aa: CATSCPNCGEGSYNEQFF; cdr3_nt: TGTGCCACCAGCTGCCCAAACTGTGGGGAGGGCTCGTACAATGAGCAGTTCTTC
d_call: -; j_call: TRBJ2-1; v_call: TRBV29-1; clone_size: -; cdr3_aa: CSVASSVVHNEQFF; cdr3_nt: TGCAGCGTTGCCTCTAGCGTCGTCCACAATGAGCAGTTCTTC
d_call: TRBD2; j_call: TRBJ2-7; v_call: TRBV12-5; clone_size: once; cdr3_aa: CASGFVGGPNEQYF; cdr3_nt: TGTGCTAGTGGTTTTGTGGGAGGGCCTAACGAGCAGTACTTC
d_call: TRBD2; j_call: TRBJ2-3; v_call: TRBV5-1; clone_size: -; cdr3_aa: CASSSGLGGIDTQYF; cdr3_nt: TGCGCCAGCAGCTCAGGACTAGGCGGCATCGATACGCAGTATTTT
d_call: -; j_call: TRBJ2-1; v_call: TRBV4-1; clone_size: -; cdr3_aa: CASSQAGGQSSYNEQFF; cdr3_nt: TGCGCCAGCAGCCAAGCGGGGGGCCAGAGCTCCTACAATGAGCAGTTCTTC
d_call: -; j_call: TRBJ1-1; v_call: TRBV19; clone_size: -; cdr3_aa: CASSPGPGSIAFF; cdr3_nt: TGTGCCAGTAGCCCAGGCCCCGGTTCGATAGCTTTCTTT
d_call: TRBD2; j_call: TRBJ2-3; v_call: TRBV2; clone_size: -; cdr3_aa: CASSLGTSFWGTDTQYF; cdr3_nt: TGTGCCAGCAGTCTTGGGACTAGCTTTTGGGGCACAGATACGCAGTATTTT
d_call: TRBD2; j_call: TRBJ2-7; v_call: TRBV7-9; clone_size: large; cdr3_aa: CASSLDRGSLYEQYF; cdr3_nt: TGTGCCAGCAGCTTAGACCGCGGGAGTCTTTACGAGCAGTACTTC
d_call: TRBD1; j_call: TRBJ1-2; v_call: TRBV7-9; clone_size: -; cdr3_aa: CASSLEGTDGYTF; cdr3_nt: TGTGCCAGCAGCTTAGAGGGGACAGATGGCTACACCTTC
d_call: TRBD1; j_call: TRBJ2-7; v_call: TRBV28; clone_size: -; cdr3_aa: CASSPSGGAYEQYF; cdr3_nt: TGTGCCAGCAGTCCATCAGGGGGTGCATACGAGCAGTACTTC
d_call: -; j_call: TRBJ2-7; v_call: TRBV29-1; clone_size: -; cdr3_aa: CSVGGLAREQYF; cdr3_nt: TGCAGCGTTGGGGGACTTGCCCGCGAGCAGTACTTC
d_call: TRBD2; j_call: TRBJ2-7; v_call: TRBV6-1; clone_size: few; cdr3_aa: CASSEPAGGLYEQYF; cdr3_nt: TGTGCCAGCAGTGAACCCGCGGGAGGGCTTTACGAGCAGTACTTC
d_call: TRBD1; j_call: TRBJ2-1; v_call: TRBV9; clone_size: -; cdr3_aa: CASSVVGTGGNEQFF; cdr3_nt: TGTGCCAGCAGCGTAGTTGGGACAGGGGGCAATGAGCAGTTCTTC
d_call: TRBD1; j_call: TRBJ1-2; v_call: TRBV5-6; clone_size: -; cdr3_aa: CASSRDGQGRYGYTF; cdr3_nt: TGTGCCAGCAGCCGGGATGGACAGGGACGCTATGGCTACACCTTC
d_call: TRBD1; j_call: TRBJ1-4; v_call: TRBV6-5; clone_size: -; cdr3_aa: CASSSSGTGNEKLFF; cdr3_nt: TGTGCCAGCAGTTCCTCCGGGACAGGAAATGAAAAACTGTTTTTT
d_call: -; j_call: TRBJ2-1; v_call: TRBV2; clone_size: once; cdr3_aa: CASRLAYNEQFF; cdr3_nt: TGTGCCAGCCGCCTAGCCTACAATGAGCAGTTCTTC
d_call: TRBD2; j_call: TRBJ2-5; v_call: TRBV2; clone_size: -; cdr3_aa: CASSGSGRAVGTQYF; cdr3_nt: TGTGCCAGCAGTGGAAGCGGGAGGGCCGTTGGGACCCAGTACTTC
d_call: -; j_call: TRBJ2-5; v_call: TRBV28; clone_size: -; cdr3_aa: CASSFWRDGMETQYF; cdr3_nt: TGTGCCAGCAGTTTTTGGAGGGACGGAATGGAGACCCAGTACTTC
d_call: TRBD2; j_call: TRBJ2-1; v_call: TRBV7-2; clone_size: -; cdr3_aa: CASSLVWTSGHNEQFF; cdr3_nt: TGTGCCAGCAGCTTAGTATGGACTAGCGGCCACAATGAGCAGTTCTTC
d_call: -; j_call: TRBJ2-1; v_call: TRBV29-1; clone_size: -; cdr3_aa: CSVMTGSFNEQFF; cdr3_nt: TGCAGCGTTATGACAGGATCTTTTAATGAGCAGTTCTTC
d_call: -; j_call: TRBJ1-2; v_call: TRBV5-6; clone_size: -; cdr3_aa: CASSFQRQGTF; cdr3_nt: TGTGCCAGCAGCTTTCAACGGCAGGGGACCTTC
d_call: -; j_call: TRBJ1-2; v_call: TRBV30; clone_size: -; cdr3_aa: CAWTSGLTNYGYTF; cdr3_nt: TGTGCCTGGACTTCAGGCCTAACTAACTATGGCTACACCTTC